This T cell receptor beta chain emerged from a study of T cells after yellow fever vaccination. General study points: Once the booster was given, most primary-vaccination clones reappeared, at approximately 97% for CD4 and 88% for CD8. In FACS-sorted repertoires, abundant clonotypes from the bulk population could appear as contaminants.

A universal primer site and UMIs were added as TCR cDNA was made by 5'RACE template switching. TCRdb independently ran MiXCR on the 5' RACE reads; one entry per CDR3 protein. The sample holds about 630,000 distinct CDR3 sequences, roughly 12% seen once. This clonotype was found a few times. The antigen remains unidentified. This CDR3 region has 12 residues. Germline CDR1 reads LNHDA; CDR2 reads SQIVND (reference sequence). Trimming removed 3 bases from V and 6 bases from J, with 5 bases in between. The sequencing here drew on PBMCs, taken on the day of the yellow fever booster vaccination. V and J are TRBV19 and TRBJ2-2; D remains ambiguous. This sequence was found in a man aged 25 to 40 who received the YFV17D yellow fever vaccine. CDR3 coding DNA: TGTGCCAGTAGTATGAGTCCCGGGGAGCTGTTTTTT. It translates to CASSMSPGELFF.